Following are 29 T cell receptor beta chains from one sample sequenced in a study of CD8 T cells in ankylosing spondylitis. TCRdb independently ran MiXCR on the 5' RACE reads; one entry per CDR3 protein. The sample records 150,000 or so distinct CDR3 sequences, roughly 11% being singletons. Sequencing was performed on blood, either unsorted or a sorted T cell fraction (not recorded which). The receptor source for this set is a male donor with ankylosing spondylitis or in good health (not recorded which).

This clonotype was observed many times. The CDR3 region is CASSKRGLAGSYEQYF. The CDR3, as DNA: TGTGCCAGCAGCAAAAGGGGACTAGCGGGATCCTACGAGCAGTACTTC. The chain has TRBV21-1 and TRBJ2-7; TRBD2 is taken as the D call from the table, unchecked against the DNA. TRBV21-1 is recorded as a pseudogene. The CDR3 runs to 16 residues.

This clonotype was recorded at least ten times. CDR3 sequence reads: CATSDLAFASTDTQYF. The CDR3 bases are TGTGCCACCAGTGACCTAGCCTTTGCTTCTACAGATACGCAGTATTTT. The V gene is TRBV24-1, the J gene TRBJ2-3; maybe TRBD2 (5 bases). This CDR3 is 16 amino acids long. V dropped 4 bases and J dropped 3 bases, with 16 bases sitting between them. Germline-derived CDR1 and CDR2 are KGHDR and SFDVKD.

This clonotype was found many times. The chain employs TRBV10-3 and TRBJ2-2; the D is unclear. CDR1 and CDR2 from the germline V gene are ENHRY and SYGVKD. This CDR3 is 15 amino acids long. The V end lost 5 bases, the J end lost 3 bases, and 13 bases lay between the germline ends. Written as DNA, the CDR3 is TGTGCCATCAGTACTGACACGAAGGACACCGGGGAGCTGTTTTTT. Translation: CAISTDTKDTGELFF.

This clonotype was counted ten times or more. The V call is TRBV3-1, the J call TRBJ1-3; a weak D match, TRBD1 (6 bases). Looked up from germline, CDR1 is LGHDT and CDR2 is YNNKEL (reference sequence). The CDR3 has 15 amino acids. The germline V and J ends were trimmed by 0 bases and 5 bases, with 11 bases remaining between them. The CDR3 DNA reads as TGTGCCAGCAGCCAAGACGAGGGGGGGAGAAACACCATATATTTT. Protein product: CASSQDEGGRNTIYF.

The chain joins TRBV14 to TRBJ2-1; 10 bases are shared with TRBD2. The germline V gene encodes CDR1 SGHDN and CDR2 FVKESK. Trimming removed 4 bases from V and 3 bases from J; junction bases left unmatched: 6. CDR3 length equals 16 residues. In DNA form, the CDR3 reads TGTGCCAGCAGCCCCAAGCGGGGGGGCCTCTACAATGAGCAGTTCTTC. It translates to CASSPKRGGLYNEQFF.

This clonotype was detected ten times or more. V is TRBV5-1 and J is TRBJ2-7; no reliable D call. Germline CDR1 reads SGHRS; CDR2 reads YFSETQ. Trimming cost V 4 bases and J 3 bases, with 5 bases left between them. This CDR3 has 11 amino acids. The CDR3 nucleotides are TGCGCCAGCAGCCTAAACTACGAGCAGTACTTC. The encoded protein is CASSLNYEQYF.

This clonotype was seen repeatedly, ten times or more. This rearrangement joins TRBV11-2 to TRBJ2-7; the D is unclear. V lost 6 bases, J lost 10 bases, and 22 bases lay in between. Per the germline V gene, CDR1 is SGHAT and CDR2 is FQNNGV. CDR3 length equals 14 residues. CDR3 nucleotide sequence: TGTGCCAGCAGTTATTCACCCGGACGGCCCCTTCAGTACTTC. It translates to CASSYSPGRPLQYF.

In regard to this clonotype: A read error may explain this, as a much larger clone is one base away. J is TRBJ2-2 and V is TRBV5-1; a possible D gene is TRBD2 (6 bases). The CDR3 sequence is 15 residues long. Trimming cost V 4 bases and J 2 bases, with 12 bases left between them. Germline V CDR1 and CDR2: SGHRS, YFSETQ. The CDR3 loop is CASSPNGSNTGELFF. CDR3 nucleotides: TGCGCCAGCAGCCCGAACGGGAGTAACACCGGGGAGCTGTTTTTT.

Concerning this clonotype: The junction and the germline gene differ at one end; a read error may be behind it. The chain joins TRBV27 to TRBJ2-3, with 11 nucleotides matching TRBD2. The germline gives CDR1 MNHEY, CDR2 SMNVEV (reference sequence). The CDR3 is 18 residues long. The CDR3 here is CASSPGTSGLRGTDAQYF. The CDR3, as DNA: TGTGCCAGCAGCCCCGGGACTAGCGGACTAAGGGGCACAGATGCGCAGTATTTT.

This clonotype was seen many times. The chain recombines TRBV29-1 with TRBJ2-5; unclear D gene. The V gene lost 5 bases and the J gene lost 5 bases, with 9 bases spanning the gap. Germline V gene lookup returns CDR1 SQVTM and CDR2 ANQGSEA. The CDR3 consists of 11 residues. The chain's CDR3 is CSVLDFETQYF. In DNA form, the CDR3 reads TGCAGCGTTCTAGATTTCGAGACCCAGTACTTC. The variable domain in full, completed from reference TRBV29-1 and TRBJ2-5, reads SAVISQKPSRDICQRGTSLTIQCQVDSQVTMMFWYRQQPGQSLTLIATANQGSEATYESGFVIDKFPISRPNLTFSTLTVSNMSPEDSSIYLCSVLDFETQYFGPGTRLLVL.

This clonotype was picked up many times. V usage is TRBV27 and J usage is TRBJ1-2; TRBD1 agrees at 7 bases. The trim removed 7 bases at V and 8 bases at J, leaving 16 bases unmatched. The CDR3 spans 15 residues. Germline loops: CDR1 MNHEY, CDR2 SMNVEV (reference sequence). DNA of the CDR3: TGTGCCAGCATGAGGACAGGAATGCTTGGGGGGGGCTACACCTTC. It codes for CASMRTGMLGGGYTF.

This clonotype was counted ten times or more. The chain carries TRBV27 and TRBJ2-5, with 14 bases lining up with TRBD2. V shed 6 bases, J shed 3 bases, and the junction held 9 bases outside the gene matches. Per germline, CDR1 MNHEY and CDR2 SMNVEV (reference sequence). There are 17 residues in the CDR3. CDR3 protein: CASSRLAGGPSKETQYF. The DNA for the CDR3 is TGTGCCAGCAGCCGACTAGCGGGAGGGCCATCCAAAGAGACCCAGTACTTC.

This clonotype occurred many times. The V call is TRBV3-1, the J call TRBJ2-3, with D unresolved. V lost 4 bases, J lost 0 bases, and 14 bases lay in between. This CDR3 comprises 16 residues. Germline CDR1 and CDR2: LGHDT and YNNKEL (reference sequence). The CDR3 bases are TGTGCCAGCAGCCGCTACATCGGATCGAGCACAGATACGCAGTATTTT. Residues: CASSRYIGSSTDTQYF.

The chain has TRBV30 and TRBJ2-7; D remains unclear. This CDR3 contains 14 residues. Trimming pared 0 bases from V and 2 bases from J, leaving 11 bases between. Germline CDR1 and CDR2: GTSNPN and SVGIG (reference sequence). The DNA for the CDR3 is TGTGCCTGGAGTGTAGGCGGCGCCGCCTACGAGCAGTACTTC. This gives the protein CAWSVGGAAYEQYF.

The rearrangement links TRBV7-2 to TRBJ1-3; 9 nucleotides line up with TRBD1. Looked up from germline, CDR1 is SGHTA and CDR2 is FQGNSA. CDR3 length: 14 residues. Trimming removed 0 bases from V and 7 bases from J; junction bases left unmatched: 1. CDR3 DNA: TGTGCCAGCAGCTTAGCCGACAGGGGGAACACCATATATTTT. Protein sequence: CASSLADRGNTIYF.

This clonotype was detected ten times or more. This rearrangement joins TRBV5-1 to TRBJ2-1; 11 positions agree with TRBD1. The CDR3 has 17 amino acids. Germline V CDR1 and CDR2: SGHRS, YFSETQ. The V gene end was trimmed by 4 bases and the J gene end by 4 bases; junction bases not matched to a gene: 10. This chain's CDR3 is CASSTLPGQGVYNEQFF. The CDR3 DNA sequence: TGCGCCAGCAGCACTCTCCCGGGACAGGGGGTTTACAATGAGCAGTTCTTC.

This clonotype has a handful of counts. This chain joins TRBV9 and TRBJ2-1, with D possibly being TRBD1 (5 bases). Between the trimmed V and J ends, which lost 1 base and 9 bases, there was a span of 14 bases. The CDR3 runs to 14 residues. Germline V CDR1 and CDR2: SGDLS, YYNGEE. CDR3 sequence reads: CASSVKGPLGEQFF. The CDR3 DNA reads TGTGCCAGCAGCGTAAAGGGGCCGCTTGGTGAGCAGTTCTTC.

This clonotype was detected ten times or more. The chain has TRBV19 and TRBJ1-1; D call uncertain. Germline V gene lookup returns CDR1 LNHDA and CDR2 SQIVND (reference sequence). CDR3 length equals 14 residues. V lost 9 bases and J lost 4, with 18 bases in between. Here the CDR3 DNA reads TGTGCCAGCAAATTGGTAGGGCTGGGCACTGAAGCTTTCTTT. This sequence encodes CASKLVGLGTEAFF.

For this clonotype: It may be a read error: a sequence one base away is much more abundant. The rearrangement uses TRBV29-1 and TRBJ2-2; maybe TRBD2 (6 bases). The CDR3 is 14 amino acids. Germline V gene data show CDR1 as SQVTM and CDR2 as ANQGSEA. The CDR3 reads CSVLGGTNAGELFF. The CDR3 region has the DNA TGCAGCGTCCTCGGGGGAACGAACGCCGGGGAGCTGTTTTTT.

This clonotype was recorded many times. The chain employs TRBV21-1 and TRBJ1-2. TRBV21-1 is assigned pseudogene status. The CDR3 has 13 residues. The CDR3 region has the DNA TGTGCCAGCAGAGAGGTAACGCAATATGGCTACACCTTC. Amino acid sequence: CASREVTQYGYTF.

With regard to this clonotype: A much larger clone lies one base from this, so it may be a read error. This rearrangement joins TRBV5-1 to TRBJ2-2, with a tentative D call TRBD2 (5 bases). The CDR3 runs to 14 residues. Trimming shortened V by 3 bases and J by 8 bases, and 14 bases separated the two germline ends. Germline CDR1 is SGHRS and CDR2 is YFSETQ. CDR3 region: CASSWTYMMGELFF. The CDR3 nucleotides are TGCGCCAGCAGCTGGACTTATATGATGGGGGAGCTGTTTTTT.

This clonotype was detected only a few times. The chain links TRBV7-8 to TRBJ2-2; possibly TRBD1 for D (6 bases). CDR3 size: 15 residues. V was shortened by 7 bases and J by 0 bases, with 12 bases between the two germline ends. Germline V gene sequence: CDR1 SGHVS, CDR2 FQNEAQ. CDR3 protein: CASKVGAANTGELFF. CDR3 sequence (DNA): TGTGCCAGCAAGGTGGGGGCAGCGAACACCGGGGAGCTGTTTTTT.

This clonotype was observed many times. J is TRBJ2-2 and V is TRBV4-3, with TRBD2 matching 10 bases. The trim removed 4 bases at V and 7 bases at J, leaving 15 bases unmatched. The germline CDR1 and CDR2 sequences are LGHNA and YSLEER. This CDR3 is 18 amino acids long. The CDR3 nucleotides read TGCGCCAGCAGCCGCACTAGGCTAGCGGGGGTGGGTGGCGGGGAGCTGTTTTTT. Residues: CASSRTRLAGVGGGELFF.

This clonotype was seen at least ten times. The chain joins TRBV20-1 to TRBJ2-7; 7 bases align to TRBD2. The CDR3 is 15 residues long. The V and J ends lost 0 bases and 1 base, in that order; junction bases with no gene match: 6. Germline CDR1 is DFQATT and CDR2 is SNEGSKA (reference sequence). This CDR3 is CSARDGKAGSYEQYF. Written as DNA, the CDR3 is TGCAGTGCTAGAGACGGGAAAGCGGGGTCCTACGAGCAGTACTTC.

This clonotype was counted ten times or more. The rearrangement links TRBV28 to TRBJ1-5; TRBD1 is a possible D gene (5 bases). This CDR3 comprises 14 residues. Trimming removed 10 bases at V and 0 bases at J, with 13 bases between. Germline V gene data show CDR1 as MDHEN and CDR2 as SYDVKM. CDR3 DNA sequence: TGTGCCACCCAGGGAGGTTATAGCAATCAGCCCCAGCATTTT. Amino acids: CATQGGYSNQPQHF.

There are a few counts of this clonotype. J is TRBJ2-2 and V is TRBV11-2; weak D call: TRBD1 (7 bases). CDR3 length equals 17 residues. Trimming cost V 0 bases and J 4 bases, with 15 bases left between them. Germline CDR1 is SGHAT and CDR2 is FQNNGV. The CDR3 sequence: CASSLDRAGGFTGELFF. The CDR3 DNA is TGTGCCAGCAGCTTAGACCGGGCAGGGGGGTTCACCGGGGAGCTGTTTTTT.

The sample holds a few counts of this clonotype. The rearrangement uses TRBV18 and TRBJ2-2; D uncertain. Trimming stripped 6 bases from V and 6 bases from J, with 14 bases between. The CDR3 is made up of 14 amino acids. The germline V gene has CDR1 KGHSH and CDR2 LQKENI. The CDR3 bases are TGTGCCAGCTCTATCAACGTTAACCCCGGGGAGCTGTTTTTT. Residues: CASSINVNPGELFF.

This clonotype was observed many times. The V call is TRBV12-3 or TRBV12-4, the J call TRBJ2-6, with D perhaps TRBD1 (6 bases). The length of the CDR3 is 17 residues. V gave up 1 base and J gave up 4 bases, with 14 bases separating them. The CDR3 bases are TGTGCCAGCAGTTTAGGCCAGGGGATGATGGGGGCCAACGTCCTGACTTTC. Its protein is CASSLGQGMMGANVLTF.

The sample holds many counts of this clonotype. The rearrangement uses TRBV29-1 and TRBJ2-6, with D unclear. CDR1 SQVTM and CDR2 ANQGSEA come from the germline V gene. The CDR3 runs 13 residues. V was pared by 5 bases and J by 2 bases, with 7 bases between. Written as DNA, the CDR3 is TGCAGCGTTTGGCGGACTGGGGCCAACGTCCTGACTTTC. Protein: CSVWRTGANVLTF.